This T cell receptor beta chain was identified during a study of cytomegalovirus exposure and HLA in healthy donors. Overall study results and limits: One cluster of highly shared sequence variants probably arose as a sequencing artifact. Analysis performed later showed TCR beta chains linked to HLA being more clonally expanded than equally common others. Reports indicated that the classifier achieved high specificity and sensitivity in diagnosing cytomegalovirus status. Further analysis was carried out later, and it showed several of the most significant clusters appearing linked to common viral pathogens.

PCR used 60 Vbeta primers and 13 Jbeta primers. Profiling relied on immunoSEQ multiplex PCR, and the TCRdb table lists in-frame clones only, not all of them. The sample carries approximately 170,000 clones, 81% recorded once. Regarding this clone: Its antigen is currently unknown.

The CDR3 consists of 14 residues. Looked up from germline, CDR1 is SGHRS and CDR2 is YFSETQ. The V end lost 5 bases, the J end lost 9 bases, and 18 bases lay between the germline ends. The genes are TRBV5-1 and TRBJ2-1; TRBD2 might be the D (6 bases). The sequenced sample consisted of PBMCs. The sequence derives from a man between 50 and 59 years old in good health and CMV-seropositive. The DNA of the CDR3 is TGCGCCAGCAGTTCTGCTTTAGCGGTAGGTGAGCAGTTCTTC. This gives the protein CASSSALAVGEQFF.